These 22 T cell receptor beta chains originate from one sample sequenced in a study of T cell changes during pregnancy in multiple sclerosis. Here immunoSEQ multiplex PCR was the method, and the copy in TCRdb shows in-frame clones only, minus some. The table has 85,000 to 95,000 clones, 90% to 95% seen once. The sequenced sample was peripheral blood, obtained after pregnancy. Every receptor here comes from a female donor in good health, enrolled as a control in a pregnancy study.

The rearrangement uses TRBV7-6 and TRBJ1-2, with TRBD1 identical over 8 bases. This CDR3 has 14 residues. Germline-derived CDR1 and CDR2 are SGHVS and FNYEAQ. The V gene end was trimmed by 1 base and the J gene end by 4 bases; junction bases not matched to a gene: 2. DNA of the CDR3: TGTGCCAGCAGCTTAGGGACAGGGACCTATGGCTACACCTTC. Translating gives CASSLGTGTYGYTF. The variable domain in full, with the rest retrieved from reference TRBV7-6 and TRBJ1-2, is GAGVSQSPRYKVTKRGQDVALRCDPISGHVSLYWYRQALGQGPEFLTYFNYEAQQDKSGLPNDRFSAERPEGSISTLTIQRTEQRDSAMYRCASSLGTGTYGYTFGSGTRLTVV.

The gene calls are TRBV7-2 and TRBJ2-5; 7 nucleotides line up with TRBD2. The CDR3 consists of 13 residues. CDR1 is SGHTA, CDR2 FQGNSA, per germline. After removal of 6 bases from V and 0 bases from J, the junction contained 1 base not matched to a gene. The CDR3 DNA reads as TGTGCCAGCAGGCTAGCGGACCAAGAGACCCAGTACTTC. Protein sequence: CASRLADQETQYF.

The chain recombines TRBV7-2 with TRBJ2-3; TRBD1 matches at 9 bases. Trimming at V came to 4 bases and at J to 3 bases, leaving 5 bases not matched to a gene. The CDR3 totals 15 residues. Germline CDR1 is SGHTA and CDR2 is FQGNSA. In DNA, the CDR3 is TGTGCCAGCAGCTCGGTCGGGACAGGGACAGATACGCAGTATTTT. This sequence encodes CASSSVGTGTDTQYF.

This clone appeared a single time. The J gene is TRBJ2-1, the V gene TRBV9, with 9 bases fitting TRBD2. This CDR3 region has 15 residues. Germline CDR1 reads SGDLS; CDR2 reads YYNGEE. The J segment lost 0 bases and the V segment lost 4 bases, leaving 2 bases of the junction unmatched. DNA for the CDR3: TGTGCCAGCAGCTCGACTAGCGGCTCCTACAATGAGCAGTTCTTC. Translated, it gives CASSSTSGSYNEQFF.

The J gene is TRBJ1-1, the V gene TRBV30; the D is unclear. In germline, CDR1 is GTSNPN, CDR2 SVGIG (reference sequence). The CDR3 runs 13 residues. Trimming cost V 3 bases and J 3 bases, with 11 bases left between them. CDR3 nucleotide sequence: TGTGCCTGGAGCCCAAGAGGATACACTGAAGCTTTCTTT. Its translation is CAWSPRGYTEAFF.

The rearrangement uses TRBV7-9 and TRBJ2-5, with D perhaps matching TRBD2 (6 bases). Germline CDR1 SEHNR, CDR2 FQNEAQ (reference sequence). Trimming shortened V by 1 base and J by 2 bases, and 8 bases separated the two germline ends. The CDR3 consists of 14 residues. CDR3 nucleotide sequence: TGTGCCAGCAGCTTAGATCGGGGGCAAGAGACCCAGTACTTC. This encodes CASSLDRGQETQYF.

The chain is built from TRBV9 and TRBJ2-1; 8 bases align to TRBD2. The germline V gene has CDR1 SGDLS and CDR2 YYNGEE. CDR3 length: 15 residues. The junction had 6 bases not matched to a gene; V was cut back by 3 bases and J by 4 bases. CDR3 region: CASSARGGGYNEQFF. In DNA, the CDR3 is TGTGCCAGCAGCGCCCGGGGGGGCGGGTACAATGAGCAGTTCTTC.

This clone was counted once. The J gene is TRBJ1-5, the V gene TRBV10-2; possibly TRBD1 for D (6 bases). V lost 11 bases, J lost 6 bases, and 23 bases lay in between. The CDR3 loop spans 15 amino acids. Germline V gives CDR1 WSHSY, CDR2 SAAADI. The CDR3 region is CASGETGSRSQPQHF. CDR3 bases: TGCGCCTCAGGGGAAACGGGGTCCCGAAGTCAGCCCCAGCATTTT.

The rearrangement links TRBV9 to TRBJ2-1; TRBD2 matches at 9 bases. The CDR3 has 15 amino acids. CDR1 SGDLS and CDR2 YYNGEE come from the germline V gene. The V gene end was trimmed by 3 bases and the J gene end by 8 bases; junction bases not matched to a gene: 9. The CDR3 DNA reads as TGTGCCAGCAGCGGGGCGGCGGGGGGGTCGGATGAGCAGTTCTTC. This codes for CASSGAAGGSDEQFF.

This chain uses TRBV18 with TRBJ1-1, with 9 bases that match TRBD1. V was clipped by 6 bases and J by 1 base; unmatched bases: 6. Germline loops: CDR1 KGHSH, CDR2 LQKENI. The CDR3 is made up of 15 amino acids. The CDR3 spells CASSPGTGRNTEAFF. The CDR3 nucleotides read TGTGCCAGCTCTCCCGGGACAGGGAGGAACACTGAAGCTTTCTTT.

The V gene is TRBV5-6, the J gene TRBJ2-2; D gene ambiguous. Trimming took off 5 bases at V and 1 base at J, with 9 bases between the two ends. From germline, CDR1 is SGHDT and CDR2 YYEEEE. The length of the CDR3 is 14 residues. CDR3 coding DNA: TGTGCCAGCAGACGCCTAGAGAACACCGGGGAGCTGTTTTTT. It yields the protein CASRRLENTGELFF.

V gene TRBV5-1 combines with J gene TRBJ1-1; no definite D call. This CDR3 comprises 14 residues. Germline assignment: CDR1 SGHRS and CDR2 YFSETQ. Trimming cost V 4 bases and J 1 base, with 11 bases left between them. The CDR3 sequence is CASSPTGWNTEAFF. CDR3 coding DNA: TGCGCCAGCAGCCCCACCGGTTGGAACACTGAAGCTTTCTTT.

V usage is TRBV27 and J usage is TRBJ1-2; 12 nucleotides align to TRBD1. J gave up 6 bases and V 7 bases, and 3 bases lay outside the gene matches. The CDR3 totals 13 residues. Germline CDR1 reads MNHEY; CDR2 reads SMNVEV (reference sequence). For the CDR3, the DNA is TGTGCCAGCACGGGACAGGGGGCAAATGGCTACACCTTC. This codes for CASTGQGANGYTF.

This clone was picked up a small number of times. This chain's CDR3 is CASLGTGMTEAFF. The CDR3 DNA is TGTGCCAGCCTAGGGACAGGGATGACTGAAGCTTTCTTT. The rearrangement links TRBV27 to TRBJ1-1; TRBD1 matches 9 bases. Germline CDR1 and CDR2: MNHEY and SMNVEV (reference sequence). This CDR3 is 13 amino acids long. Trimming at V came to 8 bases and at J to 5 bases, leaving 6 bases not matched to a gene.

The chain uses TRBV7-3 and TRBJ2-3; 15 nucleotides line up with TRBD2. The V gene's germline CDR1 is SGHTA and CDR2 FQGTGA. V shed 3 bases, J shed 11 bases, and the junction held 3 bases outside the gene matches. The CDR3 is made up of 14 amino acids. DNA of the CDR3: TGTGCCAGCAGCTTGGGGACTAGCGGGGGGATGCAGTATTTT. It codes for CASSLGTSGGMQYF. The full variable domain, in which reference TRBV7-3 and TRBJ2-3 provide the parts outside the CDR3, is GAGVSQTPSNKVTEKGKYVELRCDPISGHTALYWYRQSLGQGPEFLIYFQGTGAADDSGLPNDRFFAVRPEGSVSTLKIQRTERGDSAVYLCASSLGTSGGMQYFGPGTRLTVL.

J is TRBJ1-5 and V is TRBV7-8, with 7 bases matching TRBD1. The CDR3 contains 15 residues. V lost 3 bases to trimming and J lost 4 bases; unmatched junction nucleotides: 6. Germline V gene lookup returns CDR1 SGHVS and CDR2 FQNEAQ. CDR3 protein: CASSLERQGNQPQHF. CDR3 sequence (DNA): TGTGCCAGCAGCTTGGAAAGACAGGGTAATCAGCCCCAGCATTTT.

This chain uses TRBV6-5 with TRBJ1-1; 8 bases map to TRBD1. The CDR3 is 15 amino acids. V shed 7 bases and J 0 bases; nucleotides not matched to a gene: 7. Germline V CDR1 and CDR2: MNHEY, SVGAGI. The DNA for the CDR3 is TGTGCCAGCACCGGACAGGGACACATGAACACTGAAGCTTTCTTT. Translation gives CASTGQGHMNTEAFF.

The gene calls are TRBV28 and TRBJ1-1, with D possibly matching TRBD1 (5 bases). The CDR3 covers 15 residues. Germline CDR1 is MDHEN and CDR2 is SYDVKM. The V and J ends lost 6 bases and 2 bases respectively, with 16 bases between them. The CDR3, as DNA: TGTGCCAGCAGCCGTTATACCGACAGAAACACTGAAGCTTTCTTT. Protein: CASSRYTDRNTEAFF.

This CDR3 reads CSVVSGHYGYTF. CDR3 DNA sequence: TGCAGCGTTGTTTCGGGTCACTATGGCTACACCTTC. This rearrangement joins TRBV29-1 to TRBJ1-2; the D is unclear. Germline V gene data show CDR1 as SQVTM and CDR2 as ANQGSEA. Trimming took 4 bases from V and 3 from J, leaving 9 bases between them. This CDR3 has 12 residues.

This chain uses TRBV27 with TRBJ2-7; 7 bases are a match to TRBD2. J gave up 0 bases and V 10 bases, and 6 bases lay outside the gene matches. The CDR3 runs to 13 residues. Germline V gene data show CDR1 as MNHEY and CDR2 as SMNVEV (reference sequence). The CDR3 protein is CATWGGHSYEQYF. The CDR3 region has the DNA TGTGCCACCTGGGGGGGTCACTCCTACGAGCAGTACTTC.

This chain uses TRBV5-1 with TRBJ2-7; tentative D call: TRBD2 (5 bases). Trimming shortened V by 7 bases and J by 3 bases, and 14 bases separated the two germline ends. Germline CDR1 is SGHRS and CDR2 is YFSETQ. This CDR3 is 13 amino acids long. The CDR3 DNA sequence: TGCGCCAGCCGGGATTTACGCGGCTACGAGCAGTACTTC. Protein product: CASRDLRGYEQYF.

The chain couples TRBV29-1 to TRBJ1-4, with a possible D match to TRBD1 (5 bases). There are 13 residues in the CDR3. Deletions cut 4 bases from V and 0 bases from J, with 6 bases between. CDR1 SQVTM and CDR2 ANQGSEA come from the germline V gene. CDR3 sequence: CSVVTATNEKLFF. In DNA form, the CDR3 reads TGCAGCGTTGTGACAGCAACTAATGAAAAACTGTTTTTT.